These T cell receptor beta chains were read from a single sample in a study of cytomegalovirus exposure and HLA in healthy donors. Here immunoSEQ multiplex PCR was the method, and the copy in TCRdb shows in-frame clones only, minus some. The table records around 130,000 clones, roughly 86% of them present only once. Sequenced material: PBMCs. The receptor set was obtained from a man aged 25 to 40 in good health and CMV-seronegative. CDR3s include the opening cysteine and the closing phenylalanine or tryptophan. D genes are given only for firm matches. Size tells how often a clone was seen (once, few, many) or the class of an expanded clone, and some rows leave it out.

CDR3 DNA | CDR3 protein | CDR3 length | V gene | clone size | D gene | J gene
TGTGCCAGCAGCCTCTACAGGGGTGCCGGGGAGCTGTTTTTT | CASSLYRGAGELFF | 14 | TRBV14 | once | TRBD1 | TRBJ2-2
TGTGCCAGCAGTGAAACCGCCGGGACAAGCACAGATACGCAGTATTTT | CASSETAGTSTDTQYF | 16 | TRBV6-1 | . | . | TRBJ2-3
TGTGCCAGCAGTGCCAGGGGCATCCCCTCCTACGAGCAGTACTTC | CASSARGIPSYEQYF | 15 | TRBV2 | . | . | TRBJ2-7
TGTGCCAGCAGTTACTCGGGGGGACAGGGACCTTATGGCTACACCTTC | CASSYSGGQGPYGYTF | 16 | TRBV6-5 | . | TRBD1 | TRBJ1-2
TGCGCCAGCAGGCAGGAAGGGGGCTCCTACAATGAGCAGTTCTTC | CASRQEGGSYNEQFF | 15 | TRBV5-1 | . | . | TRBJ2-1
TGCGCCAGCAGCTTGAACGGGGAGCAGTTCTTC | CASSLNGEQFF | 11 | TRBV5-1 | few | . | TRBJ2-1
TGTGCCAGCAGCTTTTGGCGGGTCAACTCCGCCACTGAAGCTTTCTTT | CASSFWRVNSATEAFF | 16 | TRBV11-2 | . | . | TRBJ1-1
TGCGCCAGCAGCCAAGATTTGGGCAGCCAGCAAGAGACCCAGTACTTC | CASSQDLGSQQETQYF | 16 | TRBV4-1 | once | . | TRBJ2-5
TGTGCCAGCAGCCCCGAGACAGGGGCGAACACTGAAGCTTTCTTT | CASSPETGANTEAFF | 15 | TRBV5-6 | . | TRBD1 | TRBJ1-1
TGTGCCAGCAGCCCAGGACAGGGGTCAGAGACCCAGTACTTC | CASSPGQGSETQYF | 14 | TRBV11-2 | . | TRBD1 | TRBJ2-5
TGTGCCATCAGTGATATCAGGACAGGGTCTGGAAACACCATATATTTT | CAISDIRTGSGNTIYF | 16 | TRBV10-3 | . | TRBD1 | TRBJ1-3
TGTGCCAGCAGCCCAGGACAGGGACCATCCGCCACTGGCTACACCTTC | CASSPGQGPSATGYTF | 16 | TRBV7-9 | . | TRBD1 | TRBJ1-2
TGTGCCAGCAGGGTGGGGGGATACACCATATATTTT | CASRVGGYTIYF | 12 | TRBV2 | . | . | TRBJ1-3
TGTGCCAGCACAGGTGGCAGCTTGAACGAGCAGTACTTC | CASTGGSLNEQYF | 13 | TRBV6-1 | few | . | TRBJ2-7
TGTGCCAGGATTCAAGCGGGAGCGACAGATACGCAGTATTTT | CARIQAGATDTQYF | 14 | TRBV6-5 | . | TRBD2 | TRBJ2-3
TGCGCCAGCAGACCACCGGGACTAGCGGGAGAGGTTACCGGGGAGCTGTTTTTT | CASRPPGLAGEVTGELFF | 18 | TRBV5-1 | . | TRBD2 | TRBJ2-2
TGTGCCAGTAGTAGAATTGACACTCTAACCGGGGAGCTGTTTTTT | CASSRIDTLTGELFF | 15 | TRBV19 | . | . | TRBJ2-2